The TCR beta chain described here comes from a study of blood T cell repertoires in COVID-19. Assay used: immunoSEQ multiplex PCR; TCRdb lists only in-frame clones, some missing. Of over 200,000 clones in the sample, 91% were seen once. This receptor was identified in a person between 18 and 30 years old with COVID-19, enrolled during active disease. The sample consisted of peripheral blood.

This CDR3 is CATSGPGQIIGGNQPQHF. CDR3 coding DNA: TGTGCCACCAGTGGACCGGGACAAATAATTGGGGGAAATCAGCCCCAGCATTTT. The chain has TRBV24-1 and TRBJ1-5; D is perhaps TRBD1 (6 bases). The germline V gene has CDR1 KGHDR and CDR2 SFDVKD. The V gene lost 5 bases and the J gene lost 4 bases, with 23 bases spanning the gap. This CDR3 comprises 18 residues.